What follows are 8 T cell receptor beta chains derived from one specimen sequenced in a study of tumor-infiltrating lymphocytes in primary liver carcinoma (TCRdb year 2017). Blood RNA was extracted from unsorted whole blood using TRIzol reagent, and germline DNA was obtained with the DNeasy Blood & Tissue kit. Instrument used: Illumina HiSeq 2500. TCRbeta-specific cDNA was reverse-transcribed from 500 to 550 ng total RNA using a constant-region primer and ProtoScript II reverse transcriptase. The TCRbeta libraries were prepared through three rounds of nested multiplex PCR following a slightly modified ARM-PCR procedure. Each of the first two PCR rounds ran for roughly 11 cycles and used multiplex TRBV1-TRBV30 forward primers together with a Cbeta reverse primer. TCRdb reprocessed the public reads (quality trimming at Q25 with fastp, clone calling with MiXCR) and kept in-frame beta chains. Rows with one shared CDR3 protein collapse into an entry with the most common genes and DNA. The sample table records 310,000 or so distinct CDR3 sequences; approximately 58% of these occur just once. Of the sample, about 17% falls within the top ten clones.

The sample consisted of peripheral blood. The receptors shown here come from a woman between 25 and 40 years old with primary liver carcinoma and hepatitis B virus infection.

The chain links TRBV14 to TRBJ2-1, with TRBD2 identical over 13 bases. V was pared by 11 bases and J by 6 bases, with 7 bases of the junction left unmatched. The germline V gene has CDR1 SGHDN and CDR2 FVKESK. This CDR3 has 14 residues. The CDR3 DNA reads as TGTGCCGGCGCTGGGACTAGCGGGATCAATGAGCAGTTCTTC. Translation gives CAGAGTSGINEQFF.

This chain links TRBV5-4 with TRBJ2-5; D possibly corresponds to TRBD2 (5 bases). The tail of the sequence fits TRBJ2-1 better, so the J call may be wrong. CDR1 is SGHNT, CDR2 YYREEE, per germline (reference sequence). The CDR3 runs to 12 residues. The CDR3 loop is CASSLDGETQFF. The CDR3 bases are TGTGCCAGCAGCTTGGACGGGGAGACCCAGTTCTTC.

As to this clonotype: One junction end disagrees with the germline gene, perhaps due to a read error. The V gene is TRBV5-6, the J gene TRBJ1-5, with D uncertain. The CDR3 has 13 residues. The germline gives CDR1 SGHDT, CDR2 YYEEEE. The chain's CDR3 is CANSQLGGKPQHF. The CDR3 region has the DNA TGTGCCAACAGCCAACTAGGAGGCAAGCCCCAGCATTTT.

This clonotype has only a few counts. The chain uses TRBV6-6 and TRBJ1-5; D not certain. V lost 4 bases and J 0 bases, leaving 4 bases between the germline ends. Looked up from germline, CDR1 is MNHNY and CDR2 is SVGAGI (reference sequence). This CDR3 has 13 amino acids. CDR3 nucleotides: TGTGCCAGCAGTTCCACTAGCAATCAGCCCCAGCATTTT. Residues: CASSSTSNQPQHF.

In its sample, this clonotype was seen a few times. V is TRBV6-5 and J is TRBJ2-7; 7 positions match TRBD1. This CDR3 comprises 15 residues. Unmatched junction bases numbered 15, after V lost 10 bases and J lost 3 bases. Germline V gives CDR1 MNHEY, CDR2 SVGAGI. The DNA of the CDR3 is TGTGCCACCCGATGGGCCGGGACAGATGACTACGAGCAGTACTTC. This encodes CATRWAGTDDYEQYF.

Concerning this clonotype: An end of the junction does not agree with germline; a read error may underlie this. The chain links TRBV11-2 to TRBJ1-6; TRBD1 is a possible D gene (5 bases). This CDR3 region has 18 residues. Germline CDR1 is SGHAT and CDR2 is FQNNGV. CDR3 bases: TGTGCAAGCAGCTTAGTGGGGGACCGGGAGGGCCCTTATTCACCCCTCCACTTT. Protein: CASSLVGDREGPYSPLHF. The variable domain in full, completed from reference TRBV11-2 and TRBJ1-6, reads EAGVAQSPRYKIIEKRQSVAFWCNPISGHATLYWYQQILGQGPKLLIQFQNNGVVDDSQLPKDRFSAERLKGVDSTLKIQPAKLEDSAVYLCASSLVGDREGPYSPLHFGNGTRLTVT.

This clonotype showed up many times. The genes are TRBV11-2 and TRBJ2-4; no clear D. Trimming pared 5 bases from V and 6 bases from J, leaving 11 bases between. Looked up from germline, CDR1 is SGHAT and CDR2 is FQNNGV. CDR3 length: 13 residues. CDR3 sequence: CASSALGGNIQYF. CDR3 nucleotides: TGTGCCAGCAGCGCCCTGGGCGGAAACATTCAGTACTTC.

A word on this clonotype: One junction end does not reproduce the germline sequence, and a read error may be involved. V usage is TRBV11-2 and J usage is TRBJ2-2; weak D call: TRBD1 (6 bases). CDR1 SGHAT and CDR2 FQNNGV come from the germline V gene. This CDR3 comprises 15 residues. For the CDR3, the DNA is TGTACCAGCAGCTTTAGGGGGAGTGAGACCGGGGAGCTGTTTTTT. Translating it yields CTSSFRGSETGELFF.